This passage covers 23 T cell receptor beta chains from one sample sequenced in a study of blood T cell repertoires in COVID-19. The method was immunoSEQ multiplex PCR; TCRdb's version includes in-frame clones alone and lacks a portion of them. The repertoire includes about 200,000 clones, about 90% of them detected once, and 2% to 2.5% sits in the top ten. The sample consisted of PBMCs or T cells enriched from blood (not recorded which). These receptors were collected from a woman in her 30s who had recovered from COVID-19.

The chain couples TRBV30 to TRBJ1-5; D gene unclear. V gave up 2 bases and J gave up 1 base, with 6 bases separating them. The length of the CDR3 is 13 residues. In germline, CDR1 is GTSNPN, CDR2 SVGIG (reference sequence). CDR3 DNA: TGTGCCTGGAGTTGGCAGAGCAATCAGCCCCAGCATTTT. Amino acids: CAWSWQSNQPQHF.

The chain couples TRBV6-5 to TRBJ2-7, with 8 bases fitting TRBD1. This CDR3 is built from 13 residues. J was trimmed by 7 bases and V by 7 bases; bases with no gene match: 9. Germline lookup yields CDR1 MNHEY and CDR2 SVGAGI. CDR3 protein: CASTWDRRGEQYF. The CDR3 region has the DNA TGTGCCAGCACCTGGGACAGGCGTGGAGAGCAGTACTTC.

V usage is TRBV9 and J usage is TRBJ1-5; D is unclear. The CDR3 runs 15 residues. CDR1 is SGDLS, CDR2 YYNGEE, per germline. The ends were cut back, 4 bases at V and 6 bases at J, with 17 bases in the middle. This chain's CDR3 is CASSSDPNGGQPQHF. CDR3 sequence (DNA): TGTGCCAGCAGCTCCGACCCGAACGGAGGTCAGCCCCAGCATTTT.

This clone appeared once. The chain is built from TRBV5-1 and TRBJ1-1, with D uncertain. The germline V and J ends were trimmed by 1 base and 10 bases, with 17 bases remaining between them. Germline values: CDR1 SGHRS, CDR2 YFSETQ. The CDR3 length is 14 residues. The CDR3 loop is CASSLISGSSGAFF. CDR3 in DNA: TGCGCCAGCAGCTTGATTAGCGGCTCCTCGGGAGCTTTCTTT. Filled out from reference TRBV5-1 and TRBJ1-1, the complete variable domain reads KAGVTQTPRYLIKTRGQQVTLSCSPISGHRSVSWYQQTPGQGLQFLFEYFSETQRNKGNFPGRFSGRQFSNSRSEMNVSTLELGDSALYLCASSLISGSSGAFFGQGTRLTVV.

The CDR3 region has the DNA TGTGCCCCGGGTAGGGGTAGCGCTTTCTTT. This translates into CAPGRGSAFF. The gene calls are TRBV2 and TRBJ1-1; tentatively, D is TRBD1 (5 bases). V lost 11 bases to trimming and J lost 11 bases, with 15 bases between them. There are 10 residues in the CDR3. Germline V gene lookup returns CDR1 SNHLY and CDR2 FYNNEI.

The chain employs TRBV4-1 and TRBJ2-7; TRBD2 is a possible D gene (5 bases). The length of the CDR3 is 13 residues. The V and J ends lost 1 base and 7 bases respectively, with 11 bases between them. Germline V gene lookup returns CDR1 MGHRA and CDR2 YSYEKL. The CDR3 loop reads CASSQVGKREQYF. The CDR3 DNA sequence: TGCGCCAGCAGCCAAGTCGGGAAAAGGGAGCAGTACTTC.

This clone was seen more than once but under ten times. The chain is built from TRBV15 and TRBJ1-4; no clear D gene. The germline CDR1 and CDR2 sequences are LNHNV and YYDKDF (reference sequence). V lost 0 bases to trimming and J lost 4 bases, with 9 bases between them. This CDR3 is 15 amino acids long. The CDR3 protein is CATSRDNRGNEKLFF. CDR3 nucleotide sequence: TGTGCCACCAGCAGAGATAACCGGGGTAATGAAAAACTGTTTTTT.

CDR3 DNA: TGTGCCAGCAGTTTAGGACTAGGAGGGTACAATGAGCAGTTCTTC. It specifies CASSLGLGGYNEQFF. The chain employs TRBV27 and TRBJ2-1, with 7 bases aligning to TRBD2. The V segment lost 2 bases and the J segment 4 bases; nucleotides outside the gene matches: 5. The CDR3 is made up of 15 amino acids. Germline values: CDR1 MNHEY, CDR2 SMNVEV (reference sequence).

The V call is TRBV2, the J call TRBJ2-2; D is ambiguous. This CDR3 spans 14 amino acids. Between the trimmed V and J ends, which lost 2 bases and 5 bases, there was a span of 9 bases. Germline V CDR1 and CDR2: SNHLY, FYNNEI. CDR3 region: CASSESPLTGELFF. The CDR3, as DNA: TGTGCCAGCAGTGAATCCCCCCTTACCGGGGAGCTGTTTTTT.

The V call is TRBV7-2, the J call TRBJ1-6; D might be TRBD1 (6 bases). Per germline, CDR1 SGHTA and CDR2 FQGNSA. CDR3 length: 17 residues. Trimming took off 7 bases at V and 5 bases at J, with 21 bases between the two ends. The CDR3 protein is CASTLYVGGQNNSPLHF. The CDR3 coding sequence is TGTGCCAGCACCCTTTACGTCGGGGGGCAGAATAATTCACCCCTCCACTTT.

The chain links TRBV6-4 to TRBJ1-4, with 10 positions matching TRBD1. The germline CDR1 and CDR2 sequences are MRHNA and SNTAGT. CDR3 size: 14 residues. The V gene end was trimmed by 7 bases and the J gene end by 8 bases; junction bases not matched to a gene: 7. CDR3 sequence: CASMEGQGREKLFF. The CDR3 region has the DNA TGTGCCAGCATGGAGGGACAGGGGAGGGAAAAACTGTTTTTT.

The chain links TRBV10-3 to TRBJ1-1; D is unclear. The germline V gene encodes CDR1 ENHRY and CDR2 SYGVKD. Trimming shortened V by 2 bases and J by 5 bases, and 18 bases separated the two germline ends. The CDR3 length is 16 residues. CDR3: CAISENENSWSTEAFF. The DNA of the CDR3 is TGTGCCATCAGTGAGAATGAGAACAGCTGGTCGACTGAAGCTTTCTTT.

V and J are TRBV24-1 and TRBJ2-7; D is possibly TRBD1 (6 bases). Germline V CDR1 and CDR2: KGHDR, SFDVKD. V was cut by 4 bases and J by 9 bases, with 9 bases left in between. The CDR3 extends over 11 amino acids. The CDR3 nucleotides are TGTGCCACCAGTGACAGGGGTGGGCAGTACTTC. Encoded protein: CATSDRGGQYF.

The V call is TRBV19, the J call TRBJ2-2; D is perhaps TRBD2 (6 bases). From germline, CDR1 is LNHDA and CDR2 SQIVND (reference sequence). CDR3 length: 14 residues. Trimming took 5 bases from V and 5 from J, leaving 12 bases between them. This chain's CDR3 is CASSPEAGTGELFF. CDR3 DNA: TGTGCCAGTAGTCCAGAGGCGGGGACCGGGGAGCTGTTTTTT.

The chain is built from TRBV12-5 and TRBJ1-3; no clear D. Germline values: CDR1 LGHNT, CDR2 FRNRAP. Trimming stripped 3 bases from V and 4 bases from J, with 13 bases between. The CDR3 length is 15 residues. This chain's CDR3 is CASGFTSEAGNTIYF. CDR3 nucleotide sequence: TGTGCTAGTGGTTTCACCTCTGAGGCGGGAAACACCATATATTTT.

The V gene is TRBV30, the J gene TRBJ2-7; 7 positions match TRBD1. Losses at the gene ends were 4 bases for V and 5 bases for J; bases not matched to a gene: 8. Germline CDR1 and CDR2: GTSNPN and SVGIG (reference sequence). The length of the CDR3 is 13 residues. The CDR3 DNA follows: TGTGCCTGGAACCCGACAGGGTTCCACGAGCAGTACTTC. Its protein is CAWNPTGFHEQYF.

The genes are TRBV5-6 and TRBJ2-7; TRBD2 might be the D (6 bases). V lost 5 bases, J lost 1 base, and 10 bases lay in between. This CDR3 is built from 13 residues. In germline, CDR1 is SGHDT, CDR2 YYEEEE. The chain's CDR3 is CASRPTSSYEQYF. The CDR3 DNA sequence: TGTGCCAGCAGACCGACTAGTTCCTACGAGCAGTACTTC.

This chain connects TRBV30 to TRBJ2-1; possible D gene TRBD2, 7 bases. V was clipped by 2 bases and J by 6 bases, with 14 bases between them. The CDR3 contains 14 residues. The V gene's germline CDR1 is GTSNPN and CDR2 SVGIG (reference sequence). In DNA form, the CDR3 reads TGTGCCTGGAGTAGGGGGGGTCTGGGCAATGAGCAGTTCTTC. This gives the protein CAWSRGGLGNEQFF.

The chain recombines TRBV3-1 (or the pseudogene TRBV3-2) with TRBJ1-2; the D gene is possibly TRBD1 (5 bases). The CDR3 length is 16 residues. CDR1 is LGHDT, CDR2 YNNKEL, per germline (reference sequence). Trimming cost V 3 bases and J 4 bases, with 18 bases left between them. The CDR3 DNA follows: TGTGCCAGCAGCCATGTCCAACCTCTCGGGGGCTATGGCTACACCTTC. Its protein product is CASSHVQPLGGYGYTF.

The chain links TRBV15 to TRBJ2-2, with 8 nucleotides matching TRBD1. This CDR3 spans 18 amino acids. The V gene end was trimmed by 3 bases and the J gene end by 9 bases; junction bases not matched to a gene: 18. Germline assignment: CDR1 LNHNV and CDR2 YYDKDF (reference sequence). The CDR3, as DNA: TGTGCCACCAGCAGTGGGCTTTCAGGGGGCTGGTTGGACCGGGAGCTGTTTTTT. It is translated as CATSSGLSGGWLDRELFF.

CDR3 sequence reads: CASSLNREYYGYTF. CDR3 DNA sequence: TGTGCCAGCAGCTTGAACAGGGAGTACTATGGCTACACCTTC. The gene calls are TRBV5-6 and TRBJ1-2, with TRBD1 as a possible D gene (6 bases). The CDR3 runs to 14 residues. V was trimmed by 1 base and J by 3 bases, leaving 10 bases between them. Germline values: CDR1 SGHDT, CDR2 YYEEEE.

The chain combines TRBV7-9 with TRBJ2-3; TRBD2 matches at 8 bases. J gave up 8 bases and V 5 bases, and 3 bases lay outside the gene matches. The CDR3 loop spans 12 amino acids. The germline CDR1 and CDR2 sequences are SEHNR and FQNEAQ (reference sequence). The CDR3 bases are TGTGCCAGCAGCCCGCTAGCGGGTACGCAGTATTTT. This codes for CASSPLAGTQYF.

The rearrangement links TRBV7-8 to TRBJ1-4, with D possibly being TRBD1 (5 bases). The CDR3 totals 15 residues. Trimming left V 3 bases short and J 2 bases short, with 10 bases between. Germline-derived CDR1 and CDR2 are SGHVS and FQNEAQ. The CDR3 bases are TGTGCCAGCAGCTTGGAAGGGGATACTAATGAAAAACTGTTTTTT. This gives the protein CASSLEGDTNEKLFF.